Listed here are 30 T cell receptor beta chains from one sample, sequenced in a study of blood T cell repertoires in COVID-19. TCRdb's table, derived via immunoSEQ multiplex PCR, lists solely in-frame clones and lacks some. The data contain under 250,000 clones, about 82% of them seen just once; the ten biggest clones take up about 6%. Sequenced material: peripheral blood. The origin of the receptors is an elderly woman with COVID-19, enrolled during active disease.

This clone qualifies as medium-sized. V and J are TRBV28 and TRBJ1-1, with unresolved D. Looked up from germline, CDR1 is MDHEN and CDR2 is SYDVKM. The V end lost 2 bases, the J end lost 5 bases, and 9 bases lay between the germline ends. This CDR3 has 13 amino acids. This CDR3 is CASSLPGMTEAFF. CDR3 DNA: TGTGCCAGCAGTTTACCGGGGATGACTGAAGCTTTCTTT.

The chain has TRBV9 and TRBJ1-1; TRBD1 matches at 8 bases. Germline V gives CDR1 SGDLS, CDR2 YYNGEE. The V and J ends lost 0 bases and 1 base, in that order; junction bases with no gene match: 5. The CDR3 is 16 amino acids. CDR3 sequence (DNA): TGTGCCAGCAGCGTAGGGCGGACAGGGCGGAACACTGAAGCTTTCTTT. This encodes CASSVGRTGRNTEAFF. Full variable domain (missing parts from reference TRBV9 and TRBJ1-1): DSGVTQTPKHLITATGQRVTLRCSPRSGDLSVYWYQQSLDQGLQFLIQYYNGEERAKGNILERFSAQQFPDLHSELNLSSLELGDSALYFCASSVGRTGRNTEAFFGQGTRLTVV.

The CDR3 bases are TGTGCCAGCAGCCAGATACAGGGGAATCAGCCCCAGCATTTT. It encodes CASSQIQGNQPQHF. The chain combines TRBV2 with TRBJ1-5, with 7 bases aligning to TRBD1. Per the germline V gene, CDR1 is SNHLY and CDR2 is FYNNEI. CDR3 length equals 14 residues. The ends lost 6 bases at V and 4 bases at J; junction bases unmatched: 6.

The genes are TRBV27 and TRBJ2-1, with D maybe TRBD2 (5 bases). V gave up 3 bases and J gave up 9 bases, with 12 bases separating them. CDR1 and CDR2 (germline): MNHEY, SMNVEV (reference sequence). CDR3 length equals 13 residues. The CDR3: CASSLIRSGEQFF. In DNA, the CDR3 is TGTGCCAGCAGTTTGATTCGCAGCGGTGAGCAGTTCTTC.

The rearrangement links TRBV5-6 to TRBJ2-5; D is perhaps TRBD2 (6 bases). The V gene's germline CDR1 is SGHDT and CDR2 YYEEEE. The CDR3 length is 13 residues. The germline V and J ends were trimmed by 4 bases and 0 bases, with 7 bases remaining between them. Here the CDR3 reads CASSLAHQETQYF. Here the CDR3 DNA reads TGTGCCAGCAGCCTAGCGCACCAAGAGACCCAGTACTTC.

This rearrangement joins TRBV7-2 to TRBJ2-3, with 8 bases lining up with TRBD2. Trimming took 5 bases from V and 0 from J; bases not matched to a gene: 7. Germline loops: CDR1 SGHTA, CDR2 FQGNSA. There are 16 residues in the CDR3. For the CDR3, the DNA is TGTGCCAGCAGCCCAGTCGGGGGGGGAAGCACAGATACGCAGTATTTT. Its translation is CASSPVGGGSTDTQYF.

The chain recombines TRBV7-2 with TRBJ2-2; no clear D gene. Trimming removed 0 bases at V and 5 bases at J, with 13 bases between. In germline, CDR1 is SGHTA, CDR2 FQGNSA. This CDR3 has 16 residues. DNA for the CDR3: TGTGCCAGCAGCTTAGCTAGCTCAGCCTTAACCGGGGAGCTGTTTTTT. Amino acid sequence: CASSLASSALTGELFF.

The chain joins TRBV5-5 to TRBJ2-5; 7 bases agree with TRBD2. From germline, CDR1 is SGHKS and CDR2 YYEKEE (reference sequence). The CDR3 has 12 amino acids. After removal of 0 bases from V and 10 bases from J, the junction contained 3 bases not matched to a gene. The CDR3: CASSLGLANQYF. In nucleotides, the CDR3 is TGTGCCAGCAGCTTGGGACTAGCAAACCAGTACTTC.

On this clone: One end of the junction does not line up with germline, which may come from a read error. V gene TRBV27 combines with J gene TRBJ2-7; D gene uncertain. CDR3 size: 11 residues. The germline gives CDR1 MNHEY, CDR2 SMNVEV (reference sequence). The CDR3 here is CASSYPYEQDF. As DNA, the CDR3 is TGTGCCAGCAGCTACCCCTACGAGCAGGACTTC.

This clone has more than one count but fewer than ten. Other DNA sequences in this sample translate to the same CDR3. The chain uses TRBV19 and TRBJ1-5; 10 nucleotides match TRBD1. The CDR3 consists of 14 residues. Trimming took 8 bases from V and 3 from J; bases not matched to a gene: 4. Per germline, CDR1 LNHDA and CDR2 SQIVND (reference sequence). The CDR3 nucleotides are TGTGCCAGTTCCGGGACAGGGGTCAATCAGCCCCAGCATTTT. Amino acid sequence: CASSGTGVNQPQHF.

The chain links TRBV2 to TRBJ2-2, with a tentative D call TRBD1 (5 bases). Trimming left V 7 bases short and J 1 base short, with 13 bases between. Per germline, CDR1 SNHLY and CDR2 FYNNEI. CDR3 length equals 15 residues. The chain's CDR3 is CASNRAGKNTGELFF. CDR3 DNA sequence: TGTGCCAGCAATCGGGCAGGGAAGAACACCGGGGAGCTGTTTTTT.

J is TRBJ1-3 and V is TRBV5-1, with TRBD1 identical over 11 bases. The CDR3 totals 15 residues. V dropped 4 bases and J dropped 9; count of bases not matched to a gene: 9. Germline V gives CDR1 SGHRS, CDR2 YFSETQ. This CDR3 is CASSLRTGGVGTIYF. The CDR3 region has the DNA TGCGCCAGCAGCCTACGGACAGGGGGCGTCGGCACCATATATTTT.

The chain combines TRBV5-1 with TRBJ1-1; 9 bases map to TRBD1. The germline gives CDR1 SGHRS, CDR2 YFSETQ. J was trimmed by 1 base and V by 2 bases; bases with no gene match: 6. The CDR3 runs 16 residues. CDR3 in amino acids: CASSFGQGRGNTEAFF. The CDR3 coding sequence is TGCGCCAGCAGCTTCGGACAGGGGAGGGGGAACACTGAAGCTTTCTTT.

This sequence joins TRBV5-1 and TRBJ2-2; perhaps TRBD1 as D (5 bases). In germline, CDR1 is SGHRS, CDR2 YFSETQ. The length of the CDR3 is 13 residues. Trimming removed 2 bases from V and 6 bases from J, with 8 bases in between. The CDR3 sequence is CASSLGVAGELFF. DNA of the CDR3: TGCGCCAGCAGCTTAGGGGTGGCCGGGGAGCTGTTTTTT.

J is TRBJ2-5 and V is TRBV5-4, with 15 bases that match TRBD2. Germline-derived CDR1 and CDR2 are SGHNT and YYREEE (reference sequence). The ends lost 4 bases at V and 6 bases at J; junction bases unmatched: 7. This CDR3 region has 16 residues. DNA for the CDR3: TGTGCCAGCAGCACGGGGACTAGCGGGGGGCCTAAGACCCAGTACTTC. It is translated as CASSTGTSGGPKTQYF.

This clone was observed once. This chain joins TRBV6-2 or TRBV6-3 and TRBJ2-6, with D unresolved. The V gene lost 0 bases and the J gene lost 6 bases, with 9 bases spanning the gap. Per the germline V gene, CDR1 is MNHEY and CDR2 is SVGEGT. The CDR3 runs 15 residues. The CDR3 sequence: CASSYSSGVANVLTF. The CDR3 bases are TGTGCCAGCAGTTACTCCAGTGGAGTGGCCAACGTCCTGACTTTC.

J is TRBJ2-3 and V is TRBV14; a possible D gene is TRBD2 (7 bases). The CDR3 length is 17 residues. Trimming pared 3 bases from V and 3 bases from J, leaving 19 bases between. Germline V gene lookup returns CDR1 SGHDN and CDR2 FVKESK. The CDR3 loop is CASSQYEGGGPTDTQYF. In DNA form, the CDR3 reads TGTGCCAGCAGCCAGTACGAAGGGGGGGGGCCGACAGATACGCAGTATTTT.

This clone was observed a few times. This chain connects TRBV6-1 to TRBJ1-1; a weak D match, TRBD1 (5 bases). CDR3 length: 15 residues. Trimming pared 2 bases from V and 1 base from J, leaving 11 bases between. Per germline, CDR1 MNHNS and CDR2 SASEGT. The CDR3 sequence: CASSELFQGNTEAFF. CDR3 DNA: TGTGCCAGCAGTGAACTTTTCCAGGGGAACACTGAAGCTTTCTTT.

The gene calls are TRBV5-1 and TRBJ1-4, with 11 bases that match TRBD1. The V gene end was trimmed by 4 bases and the J gene end by 8 bases; junction bases not matched to a gene: 13. CDR1 and CDR2 (germline): SGHRS, YFSETQ. The CDR3 extends over 17 amino acids. CDR3 bases: TGCGCCAGCAGCCCTGGACAGGGGGCGCGAATCGGGGAAAAACTGTTTTTT. Its protein product is CASSPGQGARIGEKLFF. The variable domain in full, completed from reference TRBV5-1 and TRBJ1-4, reads KAGVTQTPRYLIKTRGQQVTLSCSPISGHRSVSWYQQTPGQGLQFLFEYFSETQRNKGNFPGRFSGRQFSNSRSEMNVSTLELGDSALYLCASSPGQGARIGEKLFFGSGTQLSVL.

This clone turned up a few times. The rearrangement joins TRBV5-1 to TRBJ2-7; maybe TRBD2 (5 bases). V was cut by 0 bases and J by 5 bases, with 15 bases left in between. From germline, CDR1 is SGHRS and CDR2 YFSETQ. CDR3 length equals 15 residues. Here the CDR3 DNA reads TGCGCCAGCAGCTTGGCCGGAGGATCGGAGGACGAGCAGTACGTC. It encodes CASSLAGGSEDEQYV.

This clone was picked up one time. V usage is TRBV10-1 and J usage is TRBJ1-1; no firm D call. The CDR3 has 13 amino acids. Trimming shortened V by 6 bases and J by 1 base, and 9 bases separated the two germline ends. Germline V gives CDR1 WNHNN, CDR2 SYGVQD (reference sequence). The CDR3 coding sequence is TGCGCCAGCAGGAGGACTGAGAACACTGAAGCTTTCTTT. Translating it yields CASRRTENTEAFF.

The V call is TRBV19, the J call TRBJ1-1; TRBD1 agrees at 11 bases. Losses at the gene ends were 2 bases for V and 6 bases for J; bases not matched to a gene: 11. The CDR3 is 17 residues long. CDR1 and CDR2 from the germline V gene are LNHDA and SQIVND (reference sequence). The CDR3 sequence is CASSIRTGGTEHPEAFF. In DNA form, the CDR3 reads TGTGCCAGTAGTATAAGGACAGGGGGCACGGAGCACCCTGAAGCTTTCTTT.

This clone has more than one count but fewer than ten. This chain connects TRBV5-5 to TRBJ2-7; D is uncertain. The CDR3 is 15 residues long. Germline CDR1 reads SGHKS; CDR2 reads YYEKEE (reference sequence). Trimming removed 0 bases from V and 0 bases from J, with 10 bases in between. CDR3 sequence reads: CASSLEMASSYEQYF. Written as DNA, the CDR3 is TGTGCCAGCAGCTTGGAAATGGCAAGCTCCTACGAGCAGTACTTC. Filled out from reference TRBV5-5 and TRBJ2-7, the complete variable domain reads DAGVTQSPTHLIKTRGQQVTLRCSPISGHKSVSWYQQVLGQGPQFIFQYYEKEERGRGNFPDRFSARQFPNYSSELNVNALLLGDSALYLCASSLEMASSYEQYFGPGTRLTVT.

This chain links TRBV3-1 (or the pseudogene TRBV3-2) with TRBJ2-1; D is perhaps TRBD1 (7 bases). Germline CDR1 reads LGHDT; CDR2 reads YNNKEL (reference sequence). The CDR3 extends over 16 amino acids. V lost 4 bases and J 5 bases, leaving 18 bases between the germline ends. CDR3 amino acids: CASSPPPGDRNNEQFF. CDR3 nucleotide sequence: TGTGCCAGCAGCCCGCCTCCGGGGGACAGAAACAATGAGCAGTTCTTC.

The rearrangement uses TRBV19 and TRBJ1-5, with 7 bases that match TRBD1. The junction had 7 bases not matched to a gene; V was cut back by 4 bases and J by 4 bases. Germline values: CDR1 LNHDA, CDR2 SQIVND (reference sequence). The CDR3 runs 15 residues. CDR3 sequence reads: CASSNYGTENQPQHF. CDR3 nucleotide sequence: TGTGCCAGTAGTAACTACGGGACAGAGAATCAGCCCCAGCATTTT. Supplemented by reference TRBV19 and TRBJ1-5, the full variable domain reads DGGITQSPKYLFRKEGQNVTLSCEQNLNHDAMYWYRQDPGQGLRLIYYSQIVNDFQKGDIAEGYSVSREKKESFPLTVTSAQKNPTAFYLCASSNYGTENQPQHFGDGTRLSIL.

This sequence joins TRBV6-6 and TRBJ1-5; no reliable D call. Germline V gene sequence: CDR1 MNHNY, CDR2 SVGAGI (reference sequence). The CDR3 extends over 13 amino acids. With 5 bases removed from V and 4 bases from J, the gap between germline ends came to 9 bases. The CDR3 DNA reads as TGTGCCAGCAGTCCCTGGGAGAATCAGCCCCAGCATTTT. It specifies CASSPWENQPQHF.

A single count supports this clone. Other DNA variants within this sample encode the same CDR3. The chain links TRBV18 to TRBJ1-2; 7 bases are a match to TRBD1. Germline-derived CDR1 and CDR2 are KGHSH and LQKENI. The CDR3 is 13 residues long. V shed 3 bases and J 4 bases; nucleotides not matched to a gene: 2. Here the CDR3 reads CASSPGQPYGYTF. CDR3 nucleotide sequence: TGTGCCAGCTCACCGGGACAGCCCTATGGCTACACCTTC.

V and J are TRBV6-5 and TRBJ1-3; D possibly corresponds to TRBD1 (5 bases). Trimming took 0 bases from V and 4 from J, leaving 7 bases between them. Germline values: CDR1 MNHEY, CDR2 SVGAGI. The CDR3 runs 14 residues. The CDR3 here is CASSYSGGGNTIYF. The CDR3 bases are TGTGCCAGCAGTTACTCGGGGGGGGGAAACACCATATATTTT.

The CDR3, as DNA: TGTGCCAGCAGCTTATATTATAATTCACCCCTCCACTTT. This codes for CASSLYYNSPLHF. The rearrangement joins TRBV7-2 to TRBJ1-6; no clear D. Trimming pared 2 bases from V and 4 bases from J, leaving 3 bases between. This CDR3 comprises 13 residues. Germline V gives CDR1 SGHTA, CDR2 FQGNSA.

This chain connects TRBV28 to TRBJ1-3, with D possibly being TRBD1 (5 bases). CDR3 length: 14 amino acids. From germline, CDR1 is MDHEN and CDR2 SYDVKM. V lost 5 bases, J lost 6 bases, and 14 bases lay in between. In DNA form, the CDR3 reads TGTGCCAGCAGTCGGGACCCGGGGGAAAACACCATATATTTT. It encodes CASSRDPGENTIYF.